These 23 T cell receptor beta chains originate from one sample sequenced in a study of T cells in Graves' hyperthyroidism and ophthalmopathy. The source material, RNA transcripts, was used to amplify TCR beta CDR3 regions. HTBI primers were used for first-round RT-PCR of the TCR CDR3. From the multiplex PCR reads, TCRdb called clonotypes with MiXCR, one entry per CDR3 protein. The sample has about 560,000 distinct CDR3 sequences, about a sixth seen once. Sequenced: blood. The receptors were sampled from a woman younger than 30 with Graves' hyperthyroidism.

This chain connects TRBV6-2 or TRBV6-3 to TRBJ1-1; no clear D gene. The CDR3 length is 12 residues. Trimming shortened V by 1 base and J by 8 bases, and 8 bases separated the two germline ends. Germline V gives CDR1 MNHEY, CDR2 SVGEGT. CDR3 in amino acids: CASSYLGKEAFF. DNA of the CDR3: TGTGCCAGCAGTTACTTGGGCAAGGAAGCTTTCTTT.

At least ten counts were recorded for this clonotype. The J gene is TRBJ1-2, the V gene TRBV6-1; 7 bases are shared with TRBD1. This CDR3 region has 14 residues. Germline V lookup: CDR1 MNHNS, CDR2 SASEGT. Germline trimming cut 5 bases from V and 2 bases from J; bases unmatched to any gene: 5. The CDR3 here is CASSLTGNNYGYTF. The CDR3 DNA follows: TGTGCCAGCAGTTTGACAGGGAACAACTATGGCTACACCTTC.

The V gene is TRBV6-2 or TRBV6-3, the J gene TRBJ1-5, with D perhaps TRBD1 (5 bases). V shed 7 bases and J shed 6 bases, with 13 bases lying between them. Germline CDR1 MNHEY, CDR2 SVGEGT. The CDR3 runs 13 residues. The CDR3 bases are TGTGCCAGCACACGGGGGGATAGTCAGCCCCAGCATTTT. It is translated as CASTRGDSQPQHF.

The V and J genes are TRBV29-1 and TRBJ2-1; the match to TRBD1 covers 9 bases. The junction had 10 bases not matched to a gene; V was cut back by 6 bases and J by 7 bases. The germline V gene has CDR1 SQVTM and CDR2 ANQGSEA. This CDR3 is built from 14 residues. The CDR3 DNA follows: TGCAGCGTCGACCGGGACAGGGTGGGGAATGAGCAGTTCTTC. Residues: CSVDRDRVGNEQFF.

The chain employs TRBV29-1 and TRBJ1-6; D remains unclear. The V gene lost 6 bases and the J gene lost 7 bases, with 13 bases spanning the gap. Germline V gene data show CDR1 as SQVTM and CDR2 as ANQGSEA. The CDR3 is 13 residues long. CDR3 sequence: CSVQRAPNSPLHF. Here the CDR3 DNA reads TGCAGCGTGCAAAGGGCGCCGAATTCACCCCTCCACTTT.

This clonotype has ten or more counts. The chain uses TRBV20-1 and TRBJ1-2; 7 bases line up with TRBD1. The V and J ends lost 6 bases and 5 bases, in that order; junction bases with no gene match: 9. Germline-derived CDR1 and CDR2 are DFQATT and SNEGSKA (reference sequence). This CDR3 has 13 amino acids. CDR3 nucleotides: TGCAGTGCCTTTGAACAGGGGTTATATGGCTACACCTTC. It yields the protein CSAFEQGLYGYTF.

This clonotype was detected only a few times. This rearrangement joins TRBV28 to TRBJ1-2; 7 bases match TRBD1. Germline V gives CDR1 MDHEN, CDR2 SYDVKM. The CDR3 is made up of 14 amino acids. The ends lost 6 bases at V and 8 bases at J; junction bases unmatched: 12. CDR3 coding DNA: TGTGCCAGCAGCCCGGGACAGCCCCGAGGGGGCTACACCTTC. Translating it yields CASSPGQPRGGYTF.

The genes are TRBV24-1 and TRBJ2-2; no reliable D call. This CDR3 is 15 amino acids long. The V and J ends lost 9 bases and 0 bases respectively, with 13 bases between them. Germline lookup yields CDR1 KGHDR and CDR2 SFDVKD. The CDR3 here is CATARSITNTGELFF. In DNA, the CDR3 is TGTGCCACCGCCCGGTCTATCACGAACACCGGGGAGCTGTTTTTT.

The J gene is TRBJ1-2, the V gene TRBV27, with TRBD1 matching over 7 bases. Germline V CDR1 and CDR2: MNHEY, SMNVEV (reference sequence). The CDR3 covers 13 residues. V lost 4 bases and J lost 5; bases outside the gene matches: 4. The DNA of the CDR3 is TGTGCCAGCAGTTCTCCGACAGGGTATGGCTACACCTTC. Protein: CASSSPTGYGYTF.

V is TRBV20-1 and J is TRBJ2-3, with 8 nucleotides matching TRBD2. Per the germline V gene, CDR1 is DFQATT and CDR2 is SNEGSKA (reference sequence). V shed 3 bases and J 5 bases; nucleotides not matched to a gene: 7. The CDR3 contains 14 residues. CDR3 DNA sequence: TGCAGTGCTAGGGTCGGCGGGAGGTTAGATACGCAGTATTTT. It translates to CSARVGGRLDTQYF.

This clonotype came up a few times. The chain is built from TRBV4-1 and TRBJ1-1; 9 nucleotides align to TRBD1. The CDR3 is made up of 15 amino acids. CDR1 and CDR2 (germline): MGHRA, YSYEKL. The J segment lost 5 bases and the V segment lost 5 bases, leaving 9 bases of the junction unmatched. This chain's CDR3 is CASSKRTGEGTEAFF. CDR3 nucleotide sequence: TGCGCCAGCAGCAAACGGACAGGGGAGGGAACTGAAGCTTTCTTT.

This clonotype was counted many times. DNA for the CDR3: TGTGCCAGCAGTTTCACACTTTCAGGGATCTCAAACGAGCAGTACTTC. It yields the protein CASSFTLSGISNEQYF. The chain combines TRBV12-3 or TRBV12-4 with TRBJ2-7; D is perhaps TRBD1 (5 bases). Trimming shortened V by 3 bases and J by 5 bases, and 20 bases separated the two germline ends. The CDR3 runs to 16 residues.

The chain links TRBV6-4 to TRBJ2-3; 7 bases align to TRBD2. Germline CDR1 reads MRHNA; CDR2 reads SNTAGT. This CDR3 is 15 amino acids long. Germline trimming cut 3 bases from V and 6 bases from J; bases unmatched to any gene: 9. The CDR3 here is CASSEASGGWDTQYF. The CDR3 DNA is TGTGCCAGCAGTGAAGCTAGCGGAGGTTGGGATACGCAGTATTTT.

The chain joins TRBV30 to TRBJ1-1; TRBD1 matches at 7 bases. Germline assignment: CDR1 GTSNPN and CDR2 SVGIG (reference sequence). The V and J ends lost 6 bases and 5 bases, in that order; junction bases with no gene match: 9. The CDR3 loop spans 13 amino acids. The CDR3 is CACKSGGRTEAFF. The CDR3 DNA sequence: TGTGCCTGTAAATCAGGGGGGCGGACTGAAGCTTTCTTT.

This clonotype showed up just a few times. The rearrangement joins TRBV18 to TRBJ2-3; 8 bases match TRBD2. The CDR3 runs to 16 residues. From germline, CDR1 is KGHSH and CDR2 LQKENI. Trimming removed 3 bases from V and 0 bases from J; junction bases left unmatched: 5. The DNA for the CDR3 is TGTGCCAGCTCACCCTTTAGCGGGATTAGCACAGATACGCAGTATTTT. Its protein is CASSPFSGISTDTQYF.

This clonotype was detected only a few times. The rearrangement uses TRBV28 and TRBJ2-7; D is perhaps TRBD1 (5 bases). The V end was cut by 8 bases, the J end by 5 bases, with 22 bases between. The CDR3 runs to 15 residues. CDR1 is MDHEN, CDR2 SYDVKM, per germline. CDR3 in DNA: TGTGCCAGCCGCCGAGCAGGGTTCCCCCGTGACGAGCAGTACTTC. Its protein product is CASRRAGFPRDEQYF.

The chain couples TRBV6-1 to TRBJ2-3, with D maybe TRBD2 (6 bases). CDR3 length: 15 amino acids. V was cut by 4 bases and J by 5 bases, with 16 bases left in between. Germline V gives CDR1 MNHNS, CDR2 SASEGT. The CDR3 is CASSGSGSLGDTQYF. Written as DNA, the CDR3 is TGTGCCAGCAGTGGTAGCGGCAGCCTTGGAGATACGCAGTATTTT.

Ten or more counts support this clonotype. The chain is built from TRBV3-1 and TRBJ2-7, with no clear D. CDR1 LGHDT and CDR2 YNNKEL come from the germline V gene (reference sequence). The CDR3 contains 15 residues. With 1 base removed from V and 2 bases from J, the gap between germline ends came to 12 bases. The CDR3 loop is CASSQVRAKPYEQYF. CDR3 DNA sequence: TGTGCCAGCAGCCAAGTAAGGGCTAAACCCTACGAGCAGTACTTC.

CDR3 residues: CASSLGSGGSRAFF. CDR3 nucleotide sequence: TGTGCCAGCAGTTTGGGATCTGGGGGCAGTCGAGCTTTCTTT. This chain connects TRBV27 to TRBJ1-1; weak D call: TRBD1 (6 bases). The CDR3 sequence is 14 residues long. Germline V gene sequence: CDR1 MNHEY, CDR2 SMNVEV (reference sequence). V lost 3 bases to trimming and J lost 10 bases, with 18 bases between them.

The J gene is TRBJ1-3, the V gene TRBV5-5; weak D call: TRBD1 (5 bases). Germline V gives CDR1 SGHKS, CDR2 YYEKEE (reference sequence). The CDR3 is 15 residues long. The V end was cut by 5 bases, the J end by 0 bases, with 12 bases between. The CDR3 DNA is TGTGCCAGCAGATCGACAGCATACTCTGGAAACACCATATATTTT. Protein sequence: CASRSTAYSGNTIYF.

The chain employs TRBV5-1 and TRBJ2-1; 10 bases fit TRBD2. CDR3 length: 14 amino acids. The trim removed 4 bases at V and 6 bases at J, leaving 4 bases unmatched. The germline V gene has CDR1 SGHRS and CDR2 YFSETQ. The CDR3 nucleotides are TGCGCCAGCAGCGCTAGCGGGAGAGTCAATGAGCAGTTCTTC. This translates into CASSASGRVNEQFF.

This clonotype was picked up a small number of times. The chain carries TRBV12-3 or TRBV12-4 and TRBJ2-2, with D unresolved. The V and J ends lost 7 bases and 6 bases respectively, with 6 bases between them. The CDR3 runs to 11 residues. CDR3 in DNA: TGTGCCAGCACGCTTGCCGGGGAGCTGTTTTTT. It specifies CASTLAGELFF.

The table lists this clonotype with a few counts. The chain joins TRBV24-1 to TRBJ2-1, with a tentative D call TRBD1 (6 bases). Trimming took 3 bases from V and 4 from J, leaving 6 bases between them. The CDR3 totals 13 residues. CDR1 and CDR2 from the germline V gene are KGHDR and SFDVKD. DNA for the CDR3: TGTGCCACCAGTGATGGACAGTACAATGAGCAGTTCTTC. Its translation: CATSDGQYNEQFF.